Each of the 18 T cell receptor beta chains below was sequenced from the same sample in a study of chronic HIV infection and antiretroviral therapy. Using its own MiXCR run on the 5' RACE reads, TCRdb lists one record per CDR3 protein. The table includes 45,000 to 55,000 distinct CDR3 sequences, roughly 19% detected once. The sample comprised peripheral blood. The receptors here all came from an adult who had HIV and had not received antiretroviral therapy, or was an uninfected healthy control (not recorded which).

V usage is TRBV29-1 and J usage is TRBJ2-2; 10 positions agree with TRBD2. The CDR3 runs 14 residues. V shed 4 bases, J shed 4 bases, and the junction held 3 bases outside the gene matches. The V gene's germline CDR1 is SQVTM and CDR2 ANQGSEA. CDR3 in amino acids: CSVVSGRPTGELFF. The CDR3 region has the DNA TGCAGCGTTGTTAGCGGGAGGCCCACCGGGGAGCTGTTTTTT.

The chain carries TRBV4-1 and TRBJ1-5; D is unclear. Trimming left V 1 base short and J 1 base short, with 17 bases between. The CDR3 extends over 18 amino acids. Germline V gene sequence: CDR1 MGHRA, CDR2 YSYEKL. CDR3 residues: CASSQVLSGWESNQPQHF. The CDR3 nucleotides read TGCGCCAGCAGCCAAGTTTTGTCGGGTTGGGAGAGCAATCAGCCCCAGCATTTT.

This sequence joins TRBV5-1 and TRBJ1-1; D call uncertain. V lost 3 bases and J lost 3, with 15 bases in between. The CDR3 is 15 amino acids. Germline V CDR1 and CDR2: SGHRS, YFSETQ. CDR3 protein: CASSSDGVWDTEAFF. CDR3 sequence (DNA): TGCGCCAGCAGCTCGGACGGGGTCTGGGACACTGAAGCTTTCTTT.

This clonotype has a handful of counts. The chain combines TRBV11-2 with TRBJ2-3, with D unclear. Trimming stripped 3 bases from V and 7 bases from J, with 14 bases between. Germline CDR1 is SGHAT and CDR2 is FQNNGV. The CDR3 consists of 14 residues. As DNA, the CDR3 is TGTGCCAGCAGCTTGAACGGGCCACAGAATACGCAGTATTTT. Its translation: CASSLNGPQNTQYF.

This clonotype has more than one count but fewer than ten. The J gene is TRBJ1-5, the V gene TRBV29-1; D is unresolved. Trimming stripped 4 bases from V and 2 bases from J, with 6 bases between. The germline V gene encodes CDR1 SQVTM and CDR2 ANQGSEA. This CDR3 spans 12 amino acids. The chain's CDR3 is CSVGTGNQPQHF. The CDR3 coding sequence is TGCAGCGTTGGAACGGGCAATCAGCCCCAGCATTTT.

The rearrangement links TRBV28 to TRBJ2-7, with 13 bases identical to TRBD2. The V and J ends lost 6 bases and 7 bases, in that order; junction bases with no gene match: 6. The CDR3 spans 14 residues. CDR1 is MDHEN, CDR2 SYDVKM, per germline. The CDR3 loop is CASRLAGGPVEQYF. The CDR3 region has the DNA TGTGCCAGCAGACTAGCGGGAGGGCCGGTTGAGCAGTACTTC.

The gene calls are TRBV28 and TRBJ1-2; 9 bases map to TRBD1. V shed 6 bases, J shed 7 bases, and the junction held 15 bases outside the gene matches. Germline V gene lookup returns CDR1 MDHEN and CDR2 SYDVKM. The CDR3 consists of 16 residues. The CDR3: CASSPRAQGALGGYTF. The DNA for the CDR3 is TGTGCCAGCAGCCCACGGGCACAGGGGGCCTTAGGTGGCTACACCTTC.

This clonotype has only one observation. The genes are TRBV24-1 and TRBJ1-1; no definite D call. The germline V gene has CDR1 KGHDR and CDR2 SFDVKD. The CDR3 spans 13 residues. The ends were cut back, 3 bases at V and 7 bases at J, with 11 bases in the middle. The CDR3 here is CATSDPGRREAFF. The CDR3 nucleotides read TGTGCCACCAGTGATCCCGGACGGCGTGAAGCTTTCTTT.

The chain uses TRBV24-1 and TRBJ1-1; D unclear. CDR1 and CDR2 (germline): KGHDR, SFDVKD. V lost 5 bases to trimming and J lost 4 bases, with 4 bases between them. This CDR3 spans 11 amino acids. CDR3 nucleotides: TGTGCCACCAGTGGGGGCACTGAAGCTTTCTTT. Protein: CATSGGTEAFF.

The gene calls are TRBV7-2 and TRBJ2-1, with TRBD2 matching over 12 bases. The CDR3 spans 15 residues. V dropped 5 bases and J dropped 6; count of bases not matched to a gene: 5. Per germline, CDR1 SGHTA and CDR2 FQGNSA. The chain's CDR3 is CASSLTSGSFNEQFF. The CDR3 nucleotides are TGTGCCAGCAGCCTGACTAGCGGGAGCTTCAATGAGCAGTTCTTC.

This clonotype was seen only a few times. The chain recombines TRBV10-3 with TRBJ1-1; D perhaps matches TRBD1 (6 bases). Germline CDR1 reads ENHRY; CDR2 reads SYGVKD. Trimming cost V 7 bases and J 3 bases, with 18 bases left between them. The CDR3 length is 15 residues. The CDR3 DNA is TGTGCCATCAACCGGGGGGCCGGGGTGGACACTGAAGCTTTCTTT. Amino acids: CAINRGAGVDTEAFF.

The chain has TRBV10-1 and TRBJ2-2; D call uncertain. The CDR3 consists of 15 residues. Germline CDR1 and CDR2: WNHNN and SYGVQD (reference sequence). V was trimmed by 5 bases and J by 3 bases, leaving 13 bases between them. The DNA of the CDR3 is TGCGCCAGCAGTCCCCTCGGCCCCGACACCGGGGAGCTGTTTTTT. Translation: CASSPLGPDTGELFF.

The V and J genes are TRBV20-1 and TRBJ2-5; 8 positions agree with TRBD2. With V trimmed by 2 bases and J by 0 bases, 11 bases remained unmatched. The CDR3 consists of 17 residues. Germline CDR1 and CDR2: DFQATT and SNEGSKA (reference sequence). The CDR3 sequence is CSARTTRLAGDQETQYF. The CDR3 bases are TGCAGTGCTAGAACAACCCGGCTAGCGGGCGACCAAGAGACCCAGTACTTC.

The chain couples TRBV28 to TRBJ1-2; D remains ambiguous. The germline CDR1 and CDR2 sequences are MDHEN and SYDVKM. The ends were cut back, 7 bases at V and 4 bases at J, with 10 bases in the middle. The CDR3 totals 12 residues. The CDR3 coding sequence is TGTGCCAGCACGGAACACCGCTATGGCTACACCTTC. It specifies CASTEHRYGYTF.

The rearrangement joins TRBV28 to TRBJ2-7; the D gene is possibly TRBD2 (6 bases). This CDR3 has 13 residues. V lost 8 bases to trimming and J lost 0 bases, with 11 bases between them. CDR1 and CDR2 from the germline V gene are MDHEN and SYDVKM. CDR3 protein: CASLGGSSYEQYF. For the CDR3, the DNA is TGTGCCAGCTTGGGAGGCAGCTCCTACGAGCAGTACTTC. Full variable domain (remainder filled in from reference TRBV28 and TRBJ2-7): DVKVTQSSRYLVKRTGEKVFLECVQDMDHENMFWYRQDPGLGLRLIYFSYDVKMKEKGDIPEGYSVSREKKERFSLILESASTNQTSMYLCASLGGSSYEQYFGPGTRLTVT.

This clonotype has a handful of counts. The rearrangement links TRBV7-9 to TRBJ1-3; D remains ambiguous. The V and J ends lost 4 bases and 0 bases respectively, with 10 bases between them. The CDR3 has 15 residues. The germline gives CDR1 SEHNR, CDR2 FQNEAQ (reference sequence). DNA of the CDR3: TGTGCCAGCAGCTCTGGCAGGTACTCTGGAAACACCATATATTTT. As protein: CASSSGRYSGNTIYF.

The chain couples TRBV7-6 to TRBJ1-5; D remains ambiguous. The ends were cut back, 4 bases at V and 9 bases at J, with 10 bases in the middle. This CDR3 spans 12 amino acids. Germline V gene sequence: CDR1 SGHVS, CDR2 FNYEAQ. The CDR3 DNA reads as TGTGCCAGCAGCTCTCTTTCAGGGCCCCAGCATTTT. It is translated as CASSSLSGPQHF.

This clonotype was picked up a small number of times. This chain links TRBV2 with TRBJ2-5; D not resolved. V was pared by 4 bases and J by 5 bases, with 14 bases between. CDR1 and CDR2 from the germline V gene are SNHLY and FYNNEI. CDR3 length: 14 amino acids. The CDR3 loop reads CASSVQAGPETQYF. CDR3 in DNA: TGTGCCAGCAGTGTTCAGGCAGGCCCCGAGACCCAGTACTTC.